These 14 T cell receptor beta chains originate from one sample sequenced in a study of T cells after yellow fever vaccination. TCRdb fed the 5' RACE reads into MiXCR, producing one record per CDR3 protein. The data contain 100,000 to 150,000 distinct CDR3 sequences, 12% to 15% of them singletons. Sequences were derived from CD8+ T cells sorted from PBMCs, sampled 5 days after the yellow fever booster vaccination. These receptors were obtained from a man younger than 35 who received the YFV17D yellow fever vaccine.

This clonotype was detected only a few times. The rearrangement links TRBV4-1 to TRBJ2-1; D is ambiguous. Germline loops: CDR1 MGHRA, CDR2 YSYEKL. V shed 0 bases and J shed 2 bases, with 5 bases lying between them. The CDR3 sequence is 14 residues long. The CDR3 reads CASSQEGTYNEQFF. The CDR3 DNA sequence: TGCGCCAGCAGCCAAGAGGGAACCTACAATGAGCAGTTCTTC.

The DNA for the CDR3 is TGTGCCAGCAGTCTAGTAGCGGGCCTGCGGGAGACCCAGTACTTC. Its protein product is CASSLVAGLRETQYF. This chain uses TRBV12-3 or TRBV12-4 with TRBJ2-5; 7 bases agree with TRBD2. V lost 5 bases to trimming and J lost 5 bases; unmatched junction nucleotides: 11. The CDR3 length is 15 residues.

The chain links TRBV5-5 to TRBJ1-5; tentative D call: TRBD1 (6 bases). The CDR3 loop spans 15 amino acids. CDR1 SGHKS and CDR2 YYEKEE come from the germline V gene (reference sequence). V was pared by 2 bases and J by 5 bases, with 14 bases between. CDR3 region: CASSLWGGPYQPQHF. In nucleotides, the CDR3 is TGTGCCAGCAGCTTATGGGGGGGGCCCTATCAGCCCCAGCATTTT.

This chain uses TRBV21-1 with TRBJ1-1. TRBV21-1 is given as a pseudogene. The length of the CDR3 is 13 residues. The CDR3 coding sequence is TGTGCCAGCAGCACTAAAGGGAGTCCTGAAGCTTTCTTT. Its protein product is CASSTKGSPEAFF.

Many counts were recorded for this clonotype. The chain recombines TRBV7-8 with TRBJ2-7; weak D call: TRBD2 (5 bases). Trimming took 5 bases from V and 3 from J, leaving 14 bases between them. Germline CDR1 SGHVS, CDR2 FQNEAQ. This CDR3 region has 14 residues. CDR3 loop: CASSPPDRDYEQYF. The CDR3 DNA is TGTGCCAGCAGCCCCCCCGACCGGGACTACGAGCAGTACTTC.

This chain uses TRBV3-1 with TRBJ2-7; D may be TRBD2 (6 bases). Trimming left V 0 bases short and J 2 bases short, with 14 bases between. Germline V lookup: CDR1 LGHDT, CDR2 YNNKEL (reference sequence). The CDR3 runs 16 residues. Here the CDR3 DNA reads TGTGCCAGCAGCCAAGATCGAGCTAGCGCAACCTACGAGCAGTACTTC. Translating it yields CASSQDRASATYEQYF.

This clonotype came up many times. The chain links TRBV5-4 to TRBJ2-7; possible D gene TRBD2, 6 bases. The CDR3 totals 12 residues. Per germline, CDR1 SGHNT and CDR2 YYREEE (reference sequence). V lost 3 bases, J lost 4 bases, and 8 bases lay in between. The chain's CDR3 is CASSSGVYEQYF. In DNA form, the CDR3 reads TGTGCCAGCAGCTCGGGGGTATACGAGCAGTACTTC.

The rearrangement uses TRBV5-5 and TRBJ2-7; 13 positions agree with TRBD2. Germline V lookup: CDR1 SGHKS, CDR2 YYEKEE (reference sequence). The length of the CDR3 is 15 residues. Germline trimming cut 3 bases from V and 6 bases from J; bases unmatched to any gene: 6. The CDR3 is CASSSTSGGVLEQYF. The CDR3 coding sequence is TGTGCCAGCAGCTCCACTAGCGGGGGGGTCCTCGAGCAGTACTTC.

The J gene is TRBJ2-5, the V gene TRBV5-5, with a tentative D call TRBD1 (6 bases). This CDR3 region has 12 residues. The germline V gene encodes CDR1 SGHKS and CDR2 YYEKEE (reference sequence). V lost 4 bases, J lost 4 bases, and 8 bases lay in between. The CDR3 here is CASSTGTETQYF. CDR3 sequence (DNA): TGTGCCAGCAGCACAGGGACAGAGACCCAGTACTTC. Full variable domain (remainder filled in from reference TRBV5-5 and TRBJ2-5): DAGVTQSPTHLIKTRGQQVTLRCSPISGHKSVSWYQQVLGQGPQFIFQYYEKEERGRGNFPDRFSARQFPNYSSELNVNALLLGDSALYLCASSTGTETQYFGPGTRLLVL.

This clonotype turned up a few times. The rearrangement uses TRBV4-1 and TRBJ2-5; 10 positions agree with TRBD2. The trim removed 2 bases at V and 2 bases at J, leaving 2 bases unmatched. Germline assignment: CDR1 MGHRA and CDR2 YSYEKL. The CDR3 is 15 residues long. The CDR3 is CASSQLAGEQETQYF. The CDR3 DNA follows: TGCGCCAGCAGCCAACTAGCGGGGGAACAAGAGACCCAGTACTTC.

This clonotype was detected ten times or more. This chain uses TRBV7-9 with TRBJ1-2; a possible D gene is TRBD1 (6 bases). There are 15 residues in the CDR3. Per the germline V gene, CDR1 is SEHNR and CDR2 is FQNEAQ (reference sequence). Trimming took off 5 bases at V and 7 bases at J, with 20 bases between the two ends. The CDR3 is CASSKQGTHRFGYTF. The CDR3, as DNA: TGTGCCAGCAGCAAACAAGGGACACATCGTTTTGGCTACACCTTC.

Concerning this clonotype: This sequence may be a read error, since a much larger clone differs from it by one base. This chain joins TRBV5-1 and TRBJ1-5; the D gene is possibly TRBD1 (6 bases). The CDR3 length is 14 residues. Germline V gives CDR1 SGHRS, CDR2 YFSETQ. The CDR3 protein is CASNLAGGNQPQHF. The CDR3 coding sequence is TGCGCCAGCAACTTAGCTGGGGGCAACCAGCCCCAGCATTTT.

V gene TRBV7-9 combines with J gene TRBJ2-1, with TRBD2 matching 11 bases. From germline, CDR1 is SEHNR and CDR2 FQNEAQ (reference sequence). The ends lost 2 bases at V and 10 bases at J; junction bases unmatched: 10. The CDR3 contains 16 residues. The CDR3, as DNA: TGTGCCAGCAGCTTACGACTAGCGGGGCGCTTCGACGAGCAGTTCTTC. Its translation: CASSLRLAGRFDEQFF. The full variable domain, its missing parts supplied by reference TRBV7-9 and TRBJ2-1, is DTGVSQNPRHKITKRGQNVTFRCDPISEHNRLYWYRQTLGQGPEFLTYFQNEAQLEKSRLLSDRFSAERPKGSFSTLEIQRTEQGDSAMYLCASSLRLAGRFDEQFFGPGTRLTVL.

This clonotype was observed a handful of times. The chain joins TRBV12-3 or TRBV12-4 to TRBJ2-7, with D perhaps given as TRBD1 or TRBD2 (5 bases each). The CDR3 contains 15 residues. The V end lost 3 bases, the J end lost 1 base, and 13 bases lay between the germline ends. The CDR3 DNA sequence: TGTGCCAGCAGTTTGGGGGATGAGGGGTCCTACGAGCAGTACTTC. This translates into CASSLGDEGSYEQYF.